This entry lists 26 T cell receptor beta chains sequenced from one sample in a study of technical replicates of blood from four donors. Some clones are missing from TCRdb's copy, which holds only in-frame ones; the method was immunoSEQ multiplex PCR. The table shows around 83,000 clones, with 85% to 95% occurring only once. The sequenced material came from T cells isolated from PBMCs. The receptors here all came from a human donor in good health.

This clone has just one count. CDR3 in DNA: TGTGCCAGCAGTGCGGGGGACTACCGATACAATGAGCAGTTCTTC. Translating it yields CASSAGDYRYNEQFF. This sequence joins TRBV2 and TRBJ2-1, with TRBD2 matching 7 bases. The V and J ends lost 4 bases and 4 bases, in that order; junction bases with no gene match: 7. Looked up from germline, CDR1 is SNHLY and CDR2 is FYNNEI. The CDR3 runs to 15 residues. The whole variable domain, filled in from reference TRBV2 and TRBJ2-1, reads EPEVTQTPSHQVTQMGQEVILRCVPISNHLYFYWYRQILGQKVEFLVSFYNNEISEKSEIFDDQFSVERPDGSNFTLKIRSTKLEDSAMYFCASSAGDYRYNEQFFGPGTRLTVL.

The chain carries TRBV29-1 and TRBJ2-7; 10 bases fit TRBD2. Trimming took 7 bases from V and 3 from J; bases not matched to a gene: 3. In germline, CDR1 is SQVTM, CDR2 ANQGSEA. The CDR3 spans 12 residues. The CDR3 DNA sequence: TGCAGCGCTAGGACTAGCGGCTACGAGCAGTACTTC. Translating gives CSARTSGYEQYF.

This chain connects TRBV4-1 to TRBJ1-1, with 7 bases lining up with TRBD1. CDR3 length: 14 amino acids. The junction had 6 bases not matched to a gene; V was cut back by 6 bases and J by 2 bases. Germline V CDR1 and CDR2: MGHRA, YSYEKL. Here the CDR3 reads CASRQTGVNTEAFF. In DNA form, the CDR3 reads TGCGCCAGCAGACAAACAGGGGTTAACACTGAAGCTTTCTTT.

This clone was seen only once. This chain connects TRBV5-5 to TRBJ2-1; 7 nucleotides line up with TRBD1. Germline-derived CDR1 and CDR2 are SGHKS and YYEKEE (reference sequence). The V gene end was trimmed by 0 bases and the J gene end by 4 bases; junction bases not matched to a gene: 4. The CDR3 contains 15 residues. The CDR3 DNA reads as TGTGCCAGCAGCTTGGACCGACAGGGATACAATGAGCAGTTCTTC. Translated, it gives CASSLDRQGYNEQFF.

The genes are TRBV7-6 and TRBJ1-1; D unclear. The CDR3 length is 14 residues. The germline V gene encodes CDR1 SGHVS and CDR2 FNYEAQ. Trimming removed 1 base from V and 4 bases from J, with 10 bases in between. CDR3 amino acids: CASSLGGLGTEAFF. In DNA form, the CDR3 reads TGTGCCAGCAGCTTAGGAGGGCTGGGCACTGAAGCTTTCTTT.

In regard to this clone: An end of the junction does not agree with germline; a read error may underlie this. The V gene is TRBV14, the J gene TRBJ2-7, with TRBD1 matching over 9 bases. In germline, CDR1 is SGHDN, CDR2 FVKESK. CDR3 length: 15 amino acids. The CDR3 bases are TGTGCCAGCAGCCAAGAACTACCGGGACAGGGTGCCCCTGACTTC. Translation gives CASSQELPGQGAPDF. The complete variable domain, with remaining parts taken from reference TRBV14 and TRBJ2-7, reads EAGVTQFPSHSVIEKGQTVTLRCDPISGHDNLYWYRRVMGKEIKFLLHFVKESKQDESGMPNNRFLAERTGGTYSTLKVQPAELEDSGVYFCASSQELPGQGAPDFGPGTRLTVT.

This sequence joins TRBV6-5 and TRBJ2-3; 8 bases map to TRBD2. With V trimmed by 2 bases and J by 2 bases, 6 bases remained unmatched. CDR3 length: 16 residues. CDR1 is MNHEY, CDR2 SVGAGI, per germline. CDR3 in amino acids: CASSYTPGLVTDTQYF. The CDR3 coding sequence is TGTGCCAGCAGTTACACACCGGGACTAGTCACAGATACGCAGTATTTT.

This chain connects TRBV4-2 to TRBJ2-7, with TRBD2 identical over 9 bases. Trimming cost V 0 bases and J 1 base; bases outside gene matches: 7. The CDR3 length is 17 residues. Germline loops: CDR1 LGHNA, CDR2 YNFKEQ. The CDR3 DNA is TGTGCCAGCAGCCAAGAGTATCTAGCGGGGCTTTCCTACGAGCAGTACTTC. It is translated as CASSQEYLAGLSYEQYF.

The genes are TRBV2 and TRBJ2-7; D unclear. CDR3 length: 11 amino acids. Germline values: CDR1 SNHLY, CDR2 FYNNEI. V lost 7 bases to trimming and J lost 3 bases, with 7 bases between them. CDR3 sequence: CASTKHYEQYF. CDR3 coding DNA: TGTGCCAGCACTAAGCACTACGAGCAGTACTTC.

The V gene is TRBV5-1, the J gene TRBJ2-7; perhaps TRBD1 as D (6 bases). The germline V gene encodes CDR1 SGHRS and CDR2 YFSETQ. The germline V and J ends were trimmed by 2 bases and 3 bases, with 15 bases remaining between them. The CDR3 is 15 residues long. The CDR3 region has the DNA TGCGCCAGCAGCTTAGGAACACAGGGATTCTACGAGCAGTACTTC. Protein sequence: CASSLGTQGFYEQYF.

The chain links TRBV28 to TRBJ1-3; no clear D gene. The V gene lost 6 bases and the J gene lost 1 base, with 16 bases spanning the gap. Germline V CDR1 and CDR2: MDHEN, SYDVKM. This CDR3 has 16 amino acids. In nucleotides, the CDR3 is TGTGCCAGCAGACCCCGACACTCTACATCTGGAAACACCATATATTTT. It translates to CASRPRHSTSGNTIYF.

This chain links TRBV7-9 with TRBJ2-5; 10 nucleotides line up with TRBD1. Germline V gene lookup returns CDR1 SEHNR and CDR2 FQNEAQ (reference sequence). The V segment lost 5 bases and the J segment 5 bases; nucleotides outside the gene matches: 11. This CDR3 is 16 amino acids long. In nucleotides, the CDR3 is TGTGCCAGCAGCCGAGAGACAGGGGGCCCCTCGGAGACCCAGTACTTC. It yields the protein CASSRETGGPSETQYF. The whole variable domain, filled in from reference TRBV7-9 and TRBJ2-5, reads DTGVSQNPRHKITKRGQNVTFRCDPISEHNRLYWYRQTLGQGPEFLTYFQNEAQLEKSRLLSDRFSAERPKGSFSTLEIQRTEQGDSAMYLCASSRETGGPSETQYFGPGTRLLVL.

V gene TRBV5-4 combines with J gene TRBJ2-3; 10 nucleotides agree with TRBD2. After removal of 4 bases from V and 0 bases from J, the junction contained 5 bases not matched to a gene. Germline V CDR1 and CDR2: SGHNT, YYREEE (reference sequence). The length of the CDR3 is 16 residues. The CDR3 DNA reads as TGTGCCAGCAGCCTTAGCGGGGGGTCAAGCACAGATACGCAGTATTTT. Translated: CASSLSGGSSTDTQYF.

The rearrangement joins TRBV28 to TRBJ2-7; 7 positions agree with TRBD1. There are 13 residues in the CDR3. Losses at the gene ends were 8 bases for V and 2 bases for J; bases not matched to a gene: 6. CDR1 MDHEN and CDR2 SYDVKM come from the germline V gene. DNA for the CDR3: TGTGCCAGCCGAAGACAGGGCCCCTACGAGCAGTACTTC. It yields the protein CASRRQGPYEQYF.

Note on this clone: A read error may account for a junction end that differs from germline. The chain joins TRBV7-3 to TRBJ2-1; 16 nucleotides match TRBD2. The CDR3 length is 13 residues. Germline V gene lookup returns CDR1 SGHTA and CDR2 FQGTGA. The CDR3 is CASSQGLAGGWVF. CDR3 bases: TGTGCCAGCAGCCAGGGACTAGCGGGGGGGTGGGTCTTC.

V usage is TRBV7-3 and J usage is TRBJ2-5; TRBD2 might be the D (5 bases). The CDR3 runs 17 residues. Trimming removed 1 base at V and 6 bases at J, with 21 bases between. Germline V gene lookup returns CDR1 SGHTA and CDR2 FQGTGA. CDR3 residues: CASSLKAPRGGRKTQYF. CDR3 nucleotides: TGTGCCAGCAGCTTAAAGGCCCCCCGGGGTGGTAGAAAGACCCAGTACTTC.

The chain has TRBV5-1 and TRBJ2-3; 10 positions match TRBD2. The germline V gene has CDR1 SGHRS and CDR2 YFSETQ. The CDR3 extends over 16 amino acids. V gave up 2 bases and J gave up 5 bases; unmatched junction bases: 8. CDR3 sequence (DNA): TGCGCCAGCAGCTTAGCGGGGGGGCCGGCTGGAGATACGCAGTATTTT. Amino acids: CASSLAGGPAGDTQYF.

The rearrangement joins TRBV19 to TRBJ2-5; 10 bases are a match to TRBD2. This CDR3 is built from 14 residues. Germline loops: CDR1 LNHDA, CDR2 SQIVND (reference sequence). Unmatched junction bases numbered 4, after V lost 4 bases and J lost 5 bases. CDR3 DNA sequence: TGTGCCAGTAGTACACTAGCGGGGAGCGAGACCCAGTACTTC. This sequence encodes CASSTLAGSETQYF.

V gene TRBV5-1 combines with J gene TRBJ2-7; 12 bases fit TRBD1. After removal of 1 base from V and 7 bases from J, the junction contained 6 bases not matched to a gene. Germline V CDR1 and CDR2: SGHRS, YFSETQ. The CDR3 length is 15 residues. The CDR3 DNA reads TGCGCCAGCAGCTTGTCCGGGACAGGGGGCGGGGAGCAGTACTTC. Its protein is CASSLSGTGGGEQYF.

CDR3 residues: CASSLPPRRGKTDTQYF. The DNA of the CDR3 is TGTGCCAGCAGCTTACCCCCGCGGCGGGGGAAAACAGATACGCAGTATTTT. This chain uses TRBV7-2 with TRBJ2-3, with 7 positions matching TRBD2. Germline values: CDR1 SGHTA, CDR2 FQGNSA. The CDR3 is made up of 17 amino acids. The trim removed 2 bases at V and 3 bases at J, leaving 11 bases unmatched.

The chain couples TRBV7-9 to TRBJ2-1; 14 positions agree with TRBD2. The germline gives CDR1 SEHNR, CDR2 FQNEAQ (reference sequence). V shed 5 bases, J shed 5 bases, and the junction held 8 bases outside the gene matches. The CDR3 loop spans 17 amino acids. CDR3 region: CASSPVGLAGGNNEQFF. The DNA of the CDR3 is TGTGCCAGCAGCCCCGTCGGACTAGCGGGAGGAAACAATGAGCAGTTCTTC.

The chain combines TRBV28 with TRBJ1-2; possible D gene TRBD1, 5 bases. Germline V gene data show CDR1 as MDHEN and CDR2 as SYDVKM. The CDR3 is 15 residues long. Trimming removed 0 bases from V and 8 bases from J, with 16 bases in between. The CDR3 reads CASSLWEGGVGGYTF. In DNA, the CDR3 is TGTGCCAGCAGTTTATGGGAGGGAGGGGTCGGCGGCTACACCTTC.

This clone was seen just once. The chain couples TRBV11-3 to TRBJ1-1; 9 nucleotides align to TRBD1. CDR3 length: 18 amino acids. Germline CDR1 is SGHNT and CDR2 is YENEEA. V trimming: 4 bases; J trimming: 0 bases; junction bases outside the gene matches: 12. The CDR3: CASSSYRGLDLMNTEAFF. The DNA of the CDR3 is TGTGCCAGCAGCTCATACAGGGGGCTTGATCTCATGAACACTGAAGCTTTCTTT.

The gene calls are TRBV6-1 and TRBJ2-7; TRBD1 aligns across 7 bases. CDR1 is MNHNS, CDR2 SASEGT, per germline. With 3 bases clipped from V and 3 bases from J, the junction kept 5 bases outside the gene matches. The CDR3 totals 14 residues. Written as DNA, the CDR3 is TGTGCCAGCAGTGATAAGACAGGGATCTACGAGCAGTACTTC. Its protein is CASSDKTGIYEQYF.

This clone turned up a few times. The gene calls are TRBV4-1 and TRBJ1-1, with D possibly matching TRBD1 (6 bases). Between the trimmed V and J ends, which lost 3 bases and 11 bases, there was a span of 16 bases. The CDR3 length is 13 residues. Looked up from germline, CDR1 is MGHRA and CDR2 is YSYEKL. CDR3: CASSHPQGLGAFF. The DNA of the CDR3 is TGCGCCAGCAGCCACCCACAGGGCCTCGGGGCTTTCTTT.

The DNA for the CDR3 is TGTGCCAGCAGCTTAGCAGGGTCGGCACTTCCCTACGAGCAGTACTTC. It encodes CASSLAGSALPYEQYF. The gene calls are TRBV11-2 and TRBJ2-7; TRBD1 is a possible D gene (5 bases). This CDR3 has 16 residues. Germline V lookup: CDR1 SGHAT, CDR2 FQNNGV. V lost 1 base to trimming and J lost 2 bases, with 15 bases between them.